This is a list of T cell receptor beta chains from one sample in a study of graft-versus-host responses after intestinal transplantation. Profiling relied on immunoSEQ multiplex PCR, and the TCRdb table lists in-frame clones only, not all of them. The sample contains 95,000 or so clones, around nine tenths of which appear only once. The input for sequencing was PBMCs, taken just under 460 days after intestinal transplant. These receptors originate from a human patient who received an intestinal transplant, so some T cells may come from the graft donor. Both conserved end residues are part of each CDR3. Fields, in order: clone size, V gene, J gene, D gene, CDR3 protein, CDR3 DNA. D genes are given only for firm matches. Size is stated for part of the rows, as once, few or many counts, or as a class when the clone is expanded.

clone size: NA
V gene: TRBV4-2
J gene: TRBJ2-7
D gene: TRBD1
CDR3 protein: CASSQGRTGWDEQYF
CDR3 DNA: TGTGCCAGCAGCCAAGGGAGGACAGGGTGGGACGAGCAGTACTTC

clone size: NA
V gene: TRBV28
J gene: TRBJ1-1
D gene: NA
CDR3 protein: CASSRHGARTEAFF
CDR3 DNA: TGTGCCAGCAGCCGCCATGGGGCGCGGACTGAAGCTTTCTTT

clone size: NA
V gene: TRBV6-5
J gene: TRBJ2-7
D gene: TRBD2
CDR3 protein: CASSGASGGWGEQYF
CDR3 DNA: TGTGCCAGCAGTGGGGCTAGCGGGGGCTGGGGGGAGCAGTACTTC

clone size: NA
V gene: TRBV25-1
J gene: TRBJ2-3
D gene: TRBD2
CDR3 protein: CASSSGGAIDTQYF
CDR3 DNA: TGTGCCAGCAGTAGCGGGGGGGCCATAGATACGCAGTATTTT

clone size: NA
V gene: TRBV9
J gene: TRBJ2-1
D gene: NA
CDR3 protein: CASSGLEAEQFF
CDR3 DNA: TGTGCCAGCAGCGGATTAGAAGCTGAGCAGTTCTTC

clone size: NA
V gene: TRBV10-3
J gene: TRBJ1-5
D gene: NA
CDR3 protein: CAISKDRNQPQHF
CDR3 DNA: TGTGCCATCAGTAAAGACAGAAATCAGCCCCAGCATTTT

clone size: NA
V gene: TRBV18
J gene: TRBJ2-1
D gene: NA
CDR3 protein: CASSPSGGPYNEQFF
CDR3 DNA: TGTGCCAGCTCACCCTCGGGGGGCCCCTACAATGAGCAGTTCTTC

clone size: NA
V gene: TRBV21-1
J gene: TRBJ2-5
D gene: NA
CDR3 protein: CASSKVRGPGETQYF
CDR3 DNA: TGTGCCAGCAGCAAAGTCCGGGGGCCGGGGGAGACCCAGTACTTC

clone size: once
V gene: TRBV27
J gene: TRBJ1-1
D gene: NA
CDR3 protein: CASSLSGRGSTEAFF
CDR3 DNA: TGTGCCAGCAGTTTATCCGGTCGGGGGAGCACTGAAGCTTTCTTT

clone size: once
V gene: TRBV27
J gene: TRBJ2-7
D gene: NA
CDR3 protein: CASSLGAGQAYF
CDR3 DNA: TGTGCCAGCAGTTTGGGAGCAGGCCAGGCGTACTTC

clone size: NA
V gene: TRBV10-3
J gene: TRBJ1-5
D gene: NA
CDR3 protein: CAISEGGQPQHF
CDR3 DNA: TGTGCCATCAGTGAAGGAGGTCAGCCCCAGCATTTT

clone size: NA
V gene: TRBV6-1
J gene: TRBJ1-1
D gene: NA
CDR3 protein: CASSEDPPWTEAFF
CDR3 DNA: TGTGCCAGCAGTGAAGACCCCCCGTGGACTGAAGCTTTCTTT

clone size: NA
V gene: TRBV6-5
J gene: TRBJ1-5
D gene: NA
CDR3 protein: CASSRPGGNQPQHF
CDR3 DNA: TGTGCCAGCAGTCGGCCCGGGGGCAACCAGCCCCAGCATTTT

clone size: NA
V gene: TRBV2
J gene: TRBJ2-1
D gene: TRBD2
CDR3 protein: CASSGGSSLSSYNEQFF
CDR3 DNA: TGTGCCAGCAGTGGCGGGAGTAGTCTCAGCTCCTACAATGAGCAGTTCTTC

clone size: NA
V gene: TRBV29-1
J gene: TRBJ2-7
D gene: TRBD2
CDR3 protein: CSVVAGRDEQYF
CDR3 DNA: TGCAGCGTTGTTGCAGGGAGGGACGAGCAGTACTTC

clone size: NA
V gene: TRBV5-4
J gene: TRBJ1-1
D gene: NA
CDR3 protein: CASSFGGGEAFF
CDR3 DNA: TGTGCCAGCAGCTTTGGGGGAGGTGAAGCTTTCTTT

clone size: NA
V gene: TRBV27
J gene: TRBJ1-6
D gene: NA
CDR3 protein: CASSSGQLDSPLHF
CDR3 DNA: TGTGCCAGCAGTTCCGGACAGCTGGATTCACCCCTCCACTTT

clone size: NA
V gene: TRBV7-7
J gene: TRBJ2-5
D gene: NA
CDR3 protein: CASSSTSLGETQYF
CDR3 DNA: TGTGCTAGCAGCTCGACTAGTCTGGGGGAGACCCAGTACTTC

clone size: NA
V gene: TRBV5-4
J gene: TRBJ2-3
D gene: TRBD2
CDR3 protein: CASSLDLRLAGGGTDTQYF
CDR3 DNA: TGTGCCAGCAGCTTGGACCTACGACTAGCGGGGGGCGGGACAGATACGCAGTATTTT

clone size: NA
V gene: TRBV5-1
J gene: TRBJ1-2
D gene: NA
CDR3 protein: CASSLGGANYGYTF
CDR3 DNA: TGCGCCAGCAGCTTGGGGGGAGCTAACTATGGCTACACCTTC

clone size: NA
V gene: TRBV7-3
J gene: TRBJ1-6
D gene: NA
CDR3 protein: CASSFGPNSPLHF
CDR3 DNA: TGTGCCAGCAGCTTCGGTCCTAATTCACCCCTCCACTTT

clone size: NA
V gene: TRBV7-9
J gene: TRBJ2-7
D gene: TRBD1
CDR3 protein: CASSWDRGAYEQYF
CDR3 DNA: TGTGCCAGCAGCTGGGACAGGGGGGCTTACGAGCAGTACTTC

clone size: NA
V gene: TRBV7-9
J gene: TRBJ1-2
D gene: TRBD1
CDR3 protein: CASSLPGTGGGYTF
CDR3 DNA: TGTGCCAGCAGCTTACCCGGGACAGGAGGTGGCTACACCTTC

clone size: NA
V gene: TRBV2
J gene: TRBJ1-2
D gene: NA
CDR3 protein: CASSLLETYGYTF
CDR3 DNA: TGTGCCAGCAGCCTTCTTGAGACCTATGGCTACACCTTC

clone size: NA
V gene: TRBV9
J gene: TRBJ1-3
D gene: TRBD1
CDR3 protein: CASSSAGQSNTIYF
CDR3 DNA: TGTGCCAGCAGCTCGGCGGGACAGTCAAACACCATATATTTT

clone size: NA
V gene: TRBV11-2
J gene: TRBJ1-2
D gene: NA
CDR3 protein: CASSGEYGYTF
CDR3 DNA: TGTGCCAGCAGCGGGGAGTATGGCTACACCTTC

clone size: NA
V gene: TRBV28
J gene: TRBJ1-1
D gene: NA
CDR3 protein: CASLDLQDIPEAFF
CDR3 DNA: TGTGCCTCCTTAGACCTCCAGGACATACCTGAAGCTTTCTTT

clone size: NA
V gene: TRBV11-2
J gene: TRBJ1-2
D gene: TRBD1
CDR3 protein: CASSAGQNYGYTF
CDR3 DNA: TGTGCCAGCAGCGCGGGACAGAACTATGGCTACACCTTC

clone size: NA
V gene: TRBV7-9
J gene: TRBJ1-1
D gene: NA
CDR3 protein: CASSLRGRAEAFF
CDR3 DNA: TGTGCCAGCAGCCTCCGGGGGAGGGCTGAAGCTTTCTTT

clone size: NA
V gene: TRBV2
J gene: TRBJ2-7
D gene: NA
CDR3 protein: CASRVKWGDEQYF
CDR3 DNA: TGTGCCAGCAGAGTTAAGTGGGGGGACGAGCAGTACTTC

clone size: NA
V gene: TRBV7-3
J gene: TRBJ2-2
D gene: TRBD1
CDR3 protein: CASSLRGGSGELFF
CDR3 DNA: TGTGCCAGCAGCTTAAGAGGGGGCTCCGGGGAGCTGTTTTTT

clone size: NA
V gene: TRBV6-4
J gene: TRBJ2-3
D gene: NA
CDR3 protein: CASSPSGDSGDTQYF
CDR3 DNA: TGTGCCAGCAGTCCAAGCGGGGACAGCGGAGATACGCAGTATTTT

clone size: NA
V gene: TRBV10-2
J gene: TRBJ2-2
D gene: NA
CDR3 protein: CASSAAPTGELFF
CDR3 DNA: TGCGCCAGCAGTGCTGCCCCCACCGGGGAGCTGTTTTTT

clone size: NA
V gene: TRBV5-1
J gene: TRBJ2-5
D gene: TRBD2
CDR3 protein: CASSPGWPAGEETQYF
CDR3 DNA: TGCGCCAGCAGCCCCGGGTGGCCAGCGGGGGAGGAGACCCAGTACTTC

clone size: NA
V gene: TRBV5-4
J gene: TRBJ1-6
D gene: TRBD1
CDR3 protein: CASSLRDRPYNSPLHF
CDR3 DNA: TGTGCCAGCAGCCTCAGGGACAGGCCCTATAATTCACCCCTCCACTTT

clone size: NA
V gene: TRBV5-1
J gene: TRBJ2-3
D gene: TRBD2
CDR3 protein: CASSPWGPAGAYTDTQYF
CDR3 DNA: TGCGCCAGCAGCCCCTGGGGGCCAGCGGGGGCCTACACAGATACGCAGTATTTT

clone size: NA
V gene: TRBV10-2
J gene: TRBJ1-1
D gene: NA
CDR3 protein: CASAGGDTEAFF
CDR3 DNA: TGCGCCAGCGCCGGGGGGGACACTGAAGCTTTCTTT

clone size: NA
V gene: TRBV1
J gene: TRBJ2-1
D gene: NA
CDR3 protein: CTSSHFGGGYNEQFF
CDR3 DNA: TGCACCAGCAGCCATTTTGGCGGGGGGTACAATGAGCAGTTCTTC

clone size: few
V gene: TRBV27
J gene: TRBJ2-2
D gene: TRBD1
CDR3 protein: CASSLSPDRAGELFF
CDR3 DNA: TGTGCCAGCAGTTTATCACCGGACAGGGCCGGGGAGCTGTTTTTT

clone size: NA
V gene: TRBV7-9
J gene: TRBJ2-2
D gene: NA
CDR3 protein: CASSFAGELFF
CDR3 DNA: TGTGCCAGCAGCTTTGCCGGGGAGCTGTTTTTT

clone size: NA
V gene: TRBV27
J gene: TRBJ1-3
D gene: NA
CDR3 protein: CASSLGSPSGNTIYF
CDR3 DNA: TGTGCCAGCAGTTTGGGCAGCCCCTCTGGAAACACCATATATTTT

clone size: NA
V gene: TRBV2
J gene: TRBJ2-6
D gene: NA
CDR3 protein: CASSLGAGGANVLTF
CDR3 DNA: TGTGCCAGCAGTCTTGGAGCAGGTGGGGCCAACGTCCTGACTTTC

clone size: NA
V gene: TRBV28
J gene: TRBJ1-3
D gene: NA
CDR3 protein: CASSLSSGNTIYF
CDR3 DNA: TGTGCCAGCAGTTTAAGCTCTGGAAACACCATATATTTT

clone size: NA
V gene: TRBV27
J gene: TRBJ2-2
D gene: NA
CDR3 protein: CASRRQGGGELFF
CDR3 DNA: TGTGCCAGCAGACGCCAGGGGGGCGGGGAGCTGTTTTTT

clone size: NA
V gene: TRBV6-5
J gene: TRBJ1-1
D gene: NA
CDR3 protein: CASSITAAGTEAFF
CDR3 DNA: TGTGCCAGCAGTATCACGGCCGCGGGTACTGAAGCTTTCTTT

clone size: NA
V gene: TRBV29-1
J gene: TRBJ1-3
D gene: TRBD1
CDR3 protein: CSVGTGGNTIYF
CDR3 DNA: TGCAGCGTTGGGACAGGGGGAAACACCATATATTTT

clone size: NA
V gene: TRBV5-1
J gene: TRBJ2-7
D gene: NA
CDR3 protein: CASSFDVQIEQYF
CDR3 DNA: TGCGCCAGCAGCTTCGATGTGCAAATCGAGCAGTACTTC

clone size: NA
V gene: TRBV19
J gene: TRBJ2-5
D gene: NA
CDR3 protein: CASSPSPMGEETQYF
CDR3 DNA: TGTGCCAGTAGTCCGAGCCCCATGGGGGAGGAGACCCAGTACTTC